These 28 T cell receptor beta chains came from one sample sequenced in a study of shared clonotypes between healthy human individuals. Clones were sequenced by immunoSEQ multiplex PCR, and TCRdb holds only the in-frame ones, with some missing. The sample holds under 150,000 clones; about 67% are singletons and the top ten take about 26%. The sequencing input was memory CD8+ T cells sorted from blood. Subset reported: CD45RO+ cells pooled with CCR7-negative TemRA cells. These receptors originate from a woman under 40 in good health.

This clone was seen many times. V gene TRBV28 combines with J gene TRBJ1-5, with a tentative D call TRBD1 (5 bases). V shed 5 bases and J shed 0 bases, with 8 bases lying between them. Germline CDR1 MDHEN, CDR2 SYDVKM. The CDR3 is made up of 14 amino acids. CDR3 coding DNA: TGTGCCAGCAGTGACAGTAATAGCAATCAGCCCCAGCATTTT. It encodes CASSDSNSNQPQHF.

The table lists this clone with many counts. V usage is TRBV5-6 and J usage is TRBJ1-5; no clear D gene. This CDR3 has 11 amino acids. CDR1 and CDR2 (germline): SGHDT, YYEEEE. Trimming cost V 7 bases and J 7 bases, with 9 bases left between them. In DNA, the CDR3 is TGTGCCAGCGGGTTGCGACAGCCCCAGCATTTT. It encodes CASGLRQPQHF.

The rearrangement links TRBV5-1 to TRBJ2-1; 11 bases fit TRBD1. CDR1 SGHRS and CDR2 YFSETQ come from the germline V gene. CDR3 length: 14 residues. The junction had 8 bases not matched to a gene; V was cut back by 9 bases and J by 6 bases. The CDR3 reads CATTAGTGGNEQFF. The CDR3 DNA reads TGCGCCACCACGGCCGGGACAGGGGGCAATGAGCAGTTCTTC.

V and J are TRBV5-5 and TRBJ1-5; TRBD1 agrees at 7 bases. Germline CDR1 reads SGHKS; CDR2 reads YYEKEE (reference sequence). The V segment lost 3 bases and the J segment 3 bases; nucleotides outside the gene matches: 6. This CDR3 is built from 15 residues. CDR3 nucleotide sequence: TGTGCCAGCAGCTCAGGACAGGCGAACAATCAGCCCCAGCATTTT. Translation: CASSSGQANNQPQHF.

This clone was observed at least ten times. Other nucleotide sequences from this sample produce the same CDR3. The chain uses TRBV9 and TRBJ1-3; D gene unclear. This CDR3 spans 15 amino acids. V lost 0 bases to trimming and J lost 1 base, with 8 bases between them. From germline, CDR1 is SGDLS and CDR2 YYNGEE. CDR3 residues: CASSVAWGSGNTIYF. As DNA, the CDR3 is TGTGCCAGCAGCGTAGCTTGGGGATCTGGAAACACCATATATTTT.

The rearrangement uses TRBV19 and TRBJ2-1, with D hard to call. CDR1 and CDR2 (germline): LNHDA, SQIVND (reference sequence). This CDR3 is built from 14 residues. Trimming took off 4 bases at V and 4 bases at J, with 11 bases between the two ends. The CDR3 here is CASSTLGGYNEQFF. The CDR3 DNA sequence: TGTGCCAGTAGTACCCTTGGCGGATACAATGAGCAGTTCTTC.

The V and J genes are TRBV2 and TRBJ1-4, with a weak D call TRBD1 (6 bases). Trimming took off 4 bases at V and 3 bases at J, with 12 bases between the two ends. The CDR3 contains 15 residues. Germline values: CDR1 SNHLY, CDR2 FYNNEI. CDR3 bases: TGTGCCAGCAGTGTTCAAGGGGGTTCTAATGAAAAACTGTTTTTT. This encodes CASSVQGGSNEKLFF. Drawing the rest from reference TRBV2 and TRBJ1-4, the complete variable domain is EPEVTQTPSHQVTQMGQEVILRCVPISNHLYFYWYRQILGQKVEFLVSFYNNEISEKSEIFDDQFSVERPDGSNFTLKIRSTKLEDSAMYFCASSVQGGSNEKLFFGSGTQLSVL.

The V gene is TRBV28, the J gene TRBJ1-3; D remains ambiguous. Germline assignment: CDR1 MDHEN and CDR2 SYDVKM. V was cut by 6 bases and J by 4 bases, with 10 bases left in between. The CDR3 runs to 13 residues. DNA of the CDR3: TGTGCCAGCAGCCTGGACGGAGGAAACACCATATATTTT. It encodes CASSLDGGNTIYF.

The gene calls are TRBV7-3 and TRBJ1-1; no clear D. Trimming shortened V by 3 bases and J by 8 bases, and 22 bases separated the two germline ends. Looked up from germline, CDR1 is SGHTA and CDR2 is FQGTGA. CDR3 length equals 16 residues. The CDR3 DNA sequence: TGTGCCAGCAGCTTCCACATCATACACCCGGCGGAGGAAGCTTTCTTT. Translation: CASSFHIIHPAEEAFF.

This rearrangement joins TRBV6-5 to TRBJ2-7; 8 bases match TRBD1. The ends lost 6 bases at V and 4 bases at J; junction bases unmatched: 11. The length of the CDR3 is 15 residues. CDR1 is MNHEY and CDR2 is SVGAGI in the germline V gene. CDR3 nucleotide sequence: TGTGCCAGCAGACGGGGGACAGGTTATAGGTACGAGCAGTACTTC. Translated, it gives CASRRGTGYRYEQYF.

At least ten counts were recorded for this clone. V and J are TRBV11-2 and TRBJ2-5, with a weak D call TRBD1 (5 bases). Germline lookup yields CDR1 SGHAT and CDR2 FQNNGV. V was trimmed by 5 bases and J by 7 bases, leaving 11 bases between them. CDR3 length equals 12 residues. Here the CDR3 reads CASSQGVPTQYF. The CDR3 region has the DNA TGTGCCAGCAGCCAAGGGGTTCCGACCCAGTACTTC. Together with reference TRBV11-2 and TRBJ2-5, the CDR3 gives the full variable domain: EAGVAQSPRYKIIEKRQSVAFWCNPISGHATLYWYQQILGQGPKLLIQFQNNGVVDDSQLPKDRFSAERLKGVDSTLKIQPAKLEDSAVYLCASSQGVPTQYFGPGTRLLVL.

The J gene is TRBJ2-3, the V gene TRBV6-1; no reliable D call. Germline lookup yields CDR1 MNHNS and CDR2 SASEGT. This CDR3 comprises 13 residues. Trimming removed 5 bases at V and 4 bases at J, with 10 bases between. The CDR3 region is CASSKTLPDTQYF. CDR3 nucleotide sequence: TGTGCCAGCAGTAAGACCCTACCAGATACGCAGTATTTT.

This clone was observed a single time. The chain couples TRBV25-1 to TRBJ2-3; D remains unclear. The V and J ends lost 3 bases and 2 bases respectively, with 6 bases between them. Germline CDR1 and CDR2: MGHDK and SYGVNS. This CDR3 comprises 13 residues. CDR3 nucleotide sequence: TGTGCCAGCAGTGACCGAAACACAGATACGCAGTATTTT. Translated: CASSDRNTDTQYF.

The chain combines TRBV10-2 with TRBJ2-1, with 7 positions matching TRBD2. V shed 7 bases, J shed 4 bases, and the junction held 7 bases outside the gene matches. The germline CDR1 and CDR2 sequences are WSHSY and SAAADI. The CDR3 is made up of 14 amino acids. The CDR3: CASTPGGRYNEQFF. CDR3 in DNA: TGCGCCAGCACTCCGGGAGGTCGTTACAATGAGCAGTTCTTC.

The CDR3 nucleotides are TGTGCCACCAGCAGCCGAGCGGGAGCCGGGCCAGATACGCAGTATTTT. This encodes CATSSRAGAGPDTQYF. V usage is TRBV15 and J usage is TRBJ2-3, with 8 bases fitting TRBD2. V lost 3 bases and J lost 4; bases outside the gene matches: 9. This CDR3 has 16 amino acids. Germline CDR1 LNHNV, CDR2 YYDKDF (reference sequence). Filled out from reference TRBV15 and TRBJ2-3, the complete variable domain reads DAMVIQNPRYQVTQFGKPVTLSCSQTLNHNVMYWYQQKSSQAPKLLFHYYDKDFNNEADTPDNFQSRRPNTSFCFLDIRSPGLGDTAMYLCATSSRAGAGPDTQYFGPGTRLTVL.

The genes are TRBV2 and TRBJ2-7; unclear D gene. V was clipped by 7 bases and J by 4 bases, with 8 bases between them. CDR1 SNHLY and CDR2 FYNNEI come from the germline V gene. The CDR3 contains 11 residues. The CDR3 coding sequence is TGTGCCAGCACCCCCTTATACGAGCAGTACTTC. This sequence encodes CASTPLYEQYF.

In its sample, this clone was seen a few times. The CDR3 DNA follows: TGTGCCAGCAGATTAATAACCTCCGAGGTGGATACGCAGTATTTT. It codes for CASRLITSEVDTQYF. The chain recombines TRBV28 with TRBJ2-3; D is unresolved. Germline V gives CDR1 MDHEN, CDR2 SYDVKM. The CDR3 totals 15 residues. The germline V and J ends were trimmed by 6 bases and 6 bases, with 19 bases remaining between them.

The chain is built from TRBV28 and TRBJ2-7; 10 nucleotides match TRBD1. J lost 8 bases, V lost 6 bases, and 7 bases had no gene match. The CDR3 loop spans 13 amino acids. CDR1 MDHEN and CDR2 SYDVKM come from the germline V gene. CDR3 in amino acids: CASRGTGVTKQYF. Written as DNA, the CDR3 is TGTGCCAGCAGGGGGACAGGGGTTACGAAGCAGTACTTC.

The CDR3 spells CASKPSGYEQYF. DNA for the CDR3: TGTGCCAGCAAGCCTAGCGGGTACGAGCAGTACTTC. V is TRBV6-1 and J is TRBJ2-7, with 8 positions matching TRBD2. Per germline, CDR1 MNHNS and CDR2 SASEGT. The CDR3 runs 12 residues. With V trimmed by 7 bases and J by 4 bases, 3 bases remained unmatched.

V usage is TRBV27 and J usage is TRBJ2-2; D not resolved. The germline CDR1 and CDR2 sequences are MNHEY and SMNVEV (reference sequence). CDR3 size: 14 residues. The V end was cut by 8 bases, the J end by 0 bases, with 10 bases between. The CDR3 sequence is CASRLLANTGELFF. CDR3 in DNA: TGTGCCAGCCGACTGCTTGCGAACACCGGGGAGCTGTTTTTT.

This rearrangement joins TRBV19 to TRBJ1-2; no reliable D call. The germline CDR1 and CDR2 sequences are LNHDA and SQIVND (reference sequence). The CDR3 is made up of 10 amino acids. Between the trimmed V and J ends, which lost 9 bases and 8 bases, there was a span of 10 bases. The CDR3 is CARPYDGYTF. The CDR3 nucleotides read TGTGCCAGGCCATATGACGGCTACACCTTC.

This clone was seen a handful of times. The rearrangement links TRBV9 to TRBJ1-5; 11 bases match TRBD1. The V gene end was trimmed by 3 bases and the J gene end by 7 bases; junction bases not matched to a gene: 9. The CDR3 loop spans 16 amino acids. CDR1 and CDR2 from the germline V gene are SGDLS and YYNGEE. The CDR3 here is CASSADRGRVRQPQHF. The CDR3 bases are TGTGCCAGCAGCGCGGACAGGGGGCGCGTGCGGCAGCCCCAGCATTTT.

The chain employs TRBV28 and TRBJ2-7; no clear D gene. Germline V CDR1 and CDR2: MDHEN, SYDVKM. Trimming removed 2 bases at V and 3 bases at J, with 5 bases between. The CDR3 length is 12 residues. Written as DNA, the CDR3 is TGTGCCAGCAGTTTAGGCGTCTACGAGCAGTACTTC. Its translation is CASSLGVYEQYF. Full variable domain (remainder filled in from reference TRBV28 and TRBJ2-7): DVKVTQSSRYLVKRTGEKVFLECVQDMDHENMFWYRQDPGLGLRLIYFSYDVKMKEKGDIPEGYSVSREKKERFSLILESASTNQTSMYLCASSLGVYEQYFGPGTRLTVT.

The rearrangement uses TRBV6-1 and TRBJ2-1, with 7 bases lining up with TRBD1. Trimming at V came to 2 bases and at J to 1 base, leaving 2 bases not matched to a gene. The CDR3 covers 15 residues. CDR1 and CDR2 (germline): MNHNS, SASEGT. CDR3 amino acids: CASSEQGDSYNEQFF. The CDR3 DNA follows: TGTGCCAGCAGTGAACAGGGGGATTCCTACAATGAGCAGTTCTTC.

The J gene is TRBJ2-6, the V gene TRBV6-4, with D possibly TRBD1 on 5 matching bases. This CDR3 contains 15 residues. V lost 5 bases and J lost 0, with 8 bases in between. CDR1 and CDR2 from the germline V gene are MRHNA and SNTAGT. The CDR3 region is CASSSGSSGANVLTF. The CDR3 coding sequence is TGTGCCAGCAGTTCAGGGTCCTCTGGGGCCAACGTCCTGACTTTC.

The V and J genes are TRBV27 and TRBJ2-2; 13 bases map to TRBD2. The CDR3 is 18 amino acids. Germline V gives CDR1 MNHEY, CDR2 SMNVEV (reference sequence). V was pared by 4 bases and J by 3 bases, with 8 bases of the junction left unmatched. CDR3 region: CASSSRTSGSSYTGELFF. The CDR3 bases are TGTGCCAGCAGTTCTCGGACTAGCGGGAGCTCCTACACCGGGGAGCTGTTTTTT.

CDR3: CASSLLLFYEQYF. CDR3 nucleotide sequence: TGTGCCAGCAGCTTACTACTCTTCTACGAGCAGTACTTC. The chain recombines TRBV7-9 with TRBJ2-5; D uncertain. The J call is in doubt because the DNA end fits TRBJ2-7 better. There are 13 residues in the CDR3. Germline values: CDR1 SEHNR, CDR2 FQNEAQ (reference sequence).

The rearrangement joins TRBV7-9 to TRBJ2-1; the match to TRBD2 covers 9 bases. V lost 5 bases, J lost 4 bases, and 9 bases stayed unmatched. The germline V gene has CDR1 SEHNR and CDR2 FQNEAQ (reference sequence). The CDR3 spans 16 residues. The DNA for the CDR3 is TGTGCCAGCAGCCACGACCTAGCGGGACCTTACAATGAGCAGTTCTTC. It translates to CASSHDLAGPYNEQFF.